This section outlines one T cell receptor (beta chain) sequence together with its context. The V gene end was trimmed by 2 bases and the J gene end by 1 base; junction bases not matched to a gene: 8. CDR3 length equals 19 residues. Looked up from germline, CDR1 is KGHDR and CDR2 is SFDVKD. This entry is derived from a study of blood T cell repertoires in COVID-19. In the study overall: Samples taken during acute and convalescent COVID-19 were collected in the United States, Italy and Spain. T cells, B-cell-depleted T cells, or PBMCs supplied cDNA or gDNA.

Study processing details: From reference gene primer amplification, estimates of nucleated cell counts were derived. The method was immunoSEQ multiplex PCR; TCRdb's version includes in-frame clones alone and lacks a portion of them. V and J calls plus clone size are reproduced from that table; the DNA served to infer D and trimming. The table includes 250,000 to 300,000 clones, 75% to 85% detected once. V usage is TRBV24-1 and J usage is TRBJ1-5, with TRBD1 matching 12 bases. The specimen was peripheral blood. The TCR comes from a man aged 50-59 years with active or convalescent COVID-19. For the CDR3, the DNA is TGTGCCACCAGTGATTCCGGGACAGGGGGCGACTACAGCAATCAGCCCCAGCATTTT. This gives the protein CATSDSGTGGDYSNQPQHF.